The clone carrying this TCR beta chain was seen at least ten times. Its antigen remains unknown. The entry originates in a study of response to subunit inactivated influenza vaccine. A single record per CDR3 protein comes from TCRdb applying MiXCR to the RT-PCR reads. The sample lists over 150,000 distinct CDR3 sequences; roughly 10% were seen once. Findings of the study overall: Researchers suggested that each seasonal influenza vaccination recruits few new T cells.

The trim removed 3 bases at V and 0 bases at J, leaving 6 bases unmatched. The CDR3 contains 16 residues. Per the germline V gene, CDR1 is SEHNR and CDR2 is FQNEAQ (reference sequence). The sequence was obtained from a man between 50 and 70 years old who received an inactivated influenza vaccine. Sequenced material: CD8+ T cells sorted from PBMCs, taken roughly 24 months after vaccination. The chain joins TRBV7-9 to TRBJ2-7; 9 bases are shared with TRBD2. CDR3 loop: CASSFGLAGYSYEQYF. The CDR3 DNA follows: TGTGCCAGCAGCTTTGGGCTAGCGGGGTACTCCTACGAGCAGTACTTC.